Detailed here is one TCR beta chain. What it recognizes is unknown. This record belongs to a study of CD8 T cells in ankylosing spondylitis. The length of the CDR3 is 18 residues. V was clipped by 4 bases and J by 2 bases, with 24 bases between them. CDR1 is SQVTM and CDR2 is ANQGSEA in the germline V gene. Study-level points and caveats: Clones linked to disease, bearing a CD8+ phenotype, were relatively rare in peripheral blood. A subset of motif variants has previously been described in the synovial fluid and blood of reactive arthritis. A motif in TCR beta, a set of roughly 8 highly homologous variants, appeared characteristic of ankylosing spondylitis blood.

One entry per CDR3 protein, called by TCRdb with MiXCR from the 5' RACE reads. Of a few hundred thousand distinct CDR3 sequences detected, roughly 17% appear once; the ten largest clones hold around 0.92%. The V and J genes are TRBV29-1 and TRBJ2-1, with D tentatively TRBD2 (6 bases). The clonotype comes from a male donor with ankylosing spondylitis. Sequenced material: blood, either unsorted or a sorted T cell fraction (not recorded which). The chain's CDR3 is CSVASVAQRLGTYNEQFF. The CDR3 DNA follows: TGCAGCGTTGCTTCCGTCGCACAGCGACTAGGAACCTACAATGAGCAGTTCTTC.